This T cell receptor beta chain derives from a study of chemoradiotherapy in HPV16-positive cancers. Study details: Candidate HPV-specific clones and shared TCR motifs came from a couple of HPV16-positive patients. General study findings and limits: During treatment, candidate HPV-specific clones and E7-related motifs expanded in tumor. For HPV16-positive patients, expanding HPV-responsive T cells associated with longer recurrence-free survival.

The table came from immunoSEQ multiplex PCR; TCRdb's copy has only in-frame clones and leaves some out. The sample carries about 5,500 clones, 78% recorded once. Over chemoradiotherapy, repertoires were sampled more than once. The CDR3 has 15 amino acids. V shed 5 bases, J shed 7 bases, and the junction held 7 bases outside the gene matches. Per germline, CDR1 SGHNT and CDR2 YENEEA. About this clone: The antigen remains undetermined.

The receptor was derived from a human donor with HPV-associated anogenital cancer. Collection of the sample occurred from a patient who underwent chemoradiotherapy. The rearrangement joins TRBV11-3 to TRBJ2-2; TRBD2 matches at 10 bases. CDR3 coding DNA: TGTGCCAGCAGCCCCGGGACTAGCGTTAACGGGGAGCTGTTTTTT. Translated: CASSPGTSVNGELFF.